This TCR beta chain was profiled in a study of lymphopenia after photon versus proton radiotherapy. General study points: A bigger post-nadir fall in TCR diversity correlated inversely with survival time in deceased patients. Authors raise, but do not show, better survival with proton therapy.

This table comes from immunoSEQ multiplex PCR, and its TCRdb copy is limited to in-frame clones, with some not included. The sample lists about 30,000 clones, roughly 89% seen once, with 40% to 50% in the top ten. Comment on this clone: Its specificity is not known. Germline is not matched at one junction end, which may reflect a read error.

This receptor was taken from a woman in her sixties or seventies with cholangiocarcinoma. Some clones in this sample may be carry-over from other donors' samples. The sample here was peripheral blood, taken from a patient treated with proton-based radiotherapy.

Here the CDR3 reads CATSRFSNNEQFF. The CDR3 DNA is TGTGCCACCAGCAGGTTCTCCAACAATGAGCAGTTCTTC. The chain uses TRBV15 and TRBJ2-1; D uncertain. The CDR3 is 13 amino acids. Germline V gene data show CDR1 as LNHNV and CDR2 as YYDKDF (reference sequence).